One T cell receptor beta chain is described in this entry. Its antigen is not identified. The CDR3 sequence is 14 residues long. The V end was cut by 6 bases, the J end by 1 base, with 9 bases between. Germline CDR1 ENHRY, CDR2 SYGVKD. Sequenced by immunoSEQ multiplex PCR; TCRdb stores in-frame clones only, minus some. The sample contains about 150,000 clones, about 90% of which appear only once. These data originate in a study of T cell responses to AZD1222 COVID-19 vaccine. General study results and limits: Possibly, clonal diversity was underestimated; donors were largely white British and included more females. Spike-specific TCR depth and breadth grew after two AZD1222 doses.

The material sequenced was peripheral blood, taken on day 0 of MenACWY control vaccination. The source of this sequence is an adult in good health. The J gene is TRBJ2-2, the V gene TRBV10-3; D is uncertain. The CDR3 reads CAIRTRQNTGELFF. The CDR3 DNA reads TGTGCCATCAGAACAAGACAGAACACCGGGGAGCTGTTTTTT.